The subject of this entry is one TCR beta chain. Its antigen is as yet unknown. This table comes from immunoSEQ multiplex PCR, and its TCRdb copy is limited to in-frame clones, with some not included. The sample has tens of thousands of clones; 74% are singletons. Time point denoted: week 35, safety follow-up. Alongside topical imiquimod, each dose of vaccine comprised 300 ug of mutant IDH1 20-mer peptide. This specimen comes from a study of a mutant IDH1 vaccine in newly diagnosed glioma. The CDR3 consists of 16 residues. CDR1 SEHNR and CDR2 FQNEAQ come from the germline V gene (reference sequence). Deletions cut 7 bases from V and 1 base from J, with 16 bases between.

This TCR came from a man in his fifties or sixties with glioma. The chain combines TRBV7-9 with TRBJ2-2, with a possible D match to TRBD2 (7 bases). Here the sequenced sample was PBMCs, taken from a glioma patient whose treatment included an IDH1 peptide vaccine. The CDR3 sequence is CASIKDGGRNTGELFF. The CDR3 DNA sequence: TGTGCCAGCATCAAAGACGGGGGGCGGAACACCGGGGAGCTGTTTTTT.